This TCR beta chain is drawn from a study of beta chain features in type 1 diabetes. The length of the CDR3 is 13 residues. From germline, CDR1 is MGHDK and CDR2 SYGVNS. V lost 4 bases and J 9 bases, leaving 14 bases between the germline ends. Reverse transcribing all isolated RNA meant expressed TCRB transcripts were sequenced. Clones were sequenced by immunoSEQ multiplex PCR, and TCRdb holds only the in-frame ones, with some missing. This sample has under 450,000 clones; roughly 13% occur once, and the top ten carry roughly 0.033%. This TCR was recovered from a man between 25 and 39 years old in good health. The chain recombines TRBV25-1 with TRBJ2-3; D not resolved. What was sequenced was naive CD4+ T cells from blood. The CDR3 region is CASSARVVDTQYF. In nucleotides, the CDR3 is TGTGCCAGCAGTGCAAGGGTAGTAGACACGCAGTATTTT.